Described below is a single T cell receptor beta chain sequence and its context. This clone's antigen is unknown. No quality values exist for individual bases; no much larger clone is one base distant. This sample was included in a study of cytomegalovirus exposure and HLA in healthy donors (dated by TCRdb to 2016 to 2017). Regarding the complete study: According to an earlier analysis of a few hundred of the donors, roughly 180 million T cells yielded 120 million or so unique TCR beta sequences and roughly 280 Gb of sequence data. Alongside the repertoire data, information on donor age, sex, ethnicity and CMV serostatus was compiled. HLA typing included class I and class II loci at four-digit resolution. Genome-wide SNP genotypes for about three fifths of the roughly 700 donors were used in a later genetic analysis, which treated that subset as a discovery cohort. On average, 235,054 unique TCR beta nucleotide sequences were sequenced per donor among a few hundred genotyped donors of the cohort, with roughly 18% of those sequences being non-productive. In a later analysis, previously published TCR beta repertoires from 550 to 750 donors were re-analyzed and high-resolution HLA genotyping was added so that TCR occurrence patterns could be studied. Rather than using new phenotypic data, the later analysis identified candidate immune exposures from TCR beta sequences and from how often those sequences occurred across donors. An early release that covered several hundred HLA-typed donors contained about 290 gigabases of sequencing data and 65 million to 100 million unique TCR sequences. Several DR-DQ haplotypes were handled as single units for association and clustering, since linkage in the cohort was strong. Typing coverage differed by locus: A, B, C, DRB1 and DQB1 were typed in about 620-630 donors, DQA1 in 500 to 550, DPA1 in approximately 600, and DPB1 in 450 to 490. Of the 398 genotyped donors, roughly 76% were placed in the genetic ancestry cluster associated with self-reported Caucasian donors. Using immunosequencing, the study profiled T cell repertoires from roughly 650 subjects and related those repertoires to cytomegalovirus serostatus. In addition to the first cohort of hundreds of subjects, a separate validation cohort of approximately 120 different subjects was used. To predict cytomegalovirus infection status, the study combined high-throughput TCR immunosequencing, statistical association of individual TCRs with disease status, and machine learning. The aim of the study was to test whether cataloging public T cell receptors could identify signatures of past pathogen exposure. All discovery cohort repertoires had been generated on a single sequencing platform. An earlier analysis of 587 of the donors applied high-throughput TCR beta sequencing to assess whether each TCR beta V gene segment acted as functional or pseudogenic. The investigation overall reported the following: Correlated functional status among segregating V segments might be attributable to linkage disequilibrium, but an unknown experimental factor could not be ruled out. A further reported finding was that TCR beta sequences accurately predicted the HLA-A and HLA-B alleles for most subjects in the first cohort. Compared with the approximately 670-donor mean, donors in an Asian-associated ancestry cluster had fewer N-insertions in productive TCRs, according to a later genetic analysis. In an earlier analysis of around 600 of the donors, most TCR beta V segments were observed in productive rearrangements about 87% or about 30% of the time, broadly matching IMGT annotations. The authors suggested that the approach could potentially be extended to other disease states and immunological phenotypes. A cluster of highly shared sequence variants was judged likely to represent a technical artifact of the sequencing pipeline. A later analysis reported that several top co-occurrence clusters appeared linked to parvovirus B19, influenza, CMV and Epstein-Barr virus. Only TCR beta chains were sequenced in this cohort, and the absence of alpha or paired-chain data limited detectable features. Roughly uniform sequencing depth across donors was assumed in presence/absence analyses, although this assumption may not hold. Immune exposure information for the cohort was limited to CMV serostatus. In a later analysis, HLA-associated TCR beta chains were found to be more clonally expanded and to have lower generation probabilities than equally common non-associated chains. Because the 87-base-pair reads could not distinguish some IMGT-functional V segments, including TRBV6-2 and TRBV6-3, those segments were excluded. In vitro tests confirmed that a few of the cytomegalovirus-associated TCR beta chains recognize cytomegalovirus antigens. In a later genetic analysis, a missense DCLRE1C variant was associated with V-gene and J-gene trimming of TCR beta chains, and the association was replicated in an independent cohort. In both the original and validation cohorts, the classifier was reported to diagnose cytomegalovirus status with high specificity and sensitivity. Specific HLA alleles were associated with around 18,000 TCR beta sequences at a false discovery rate of 0.05 in a later analysis. A total of 164 TCR beta chains were listed by the study as associated with cytomegalovirus. When HLA alleles, especially DR and DQ, strongly co-occurred, TCR associations were difficult to assign to individual alleles. Because some donors lacked HLA typing at each locus, the association tests relied only on the typed subset. Most TCR sequences were observed very rarely across donors, whereas some public TCRs were present in many individuals. Because counts were too low, seventeen rarely observed V segments, including chromosome 9 orphons, were excluded from the earlier analysis of several hundred of the donors. In a later analysis, TCR association rates were found to vary across HLA loci, with the most associated TCRs seen for DRB1 alleles and the fewest for HLA-C alleles. According to a later analysis, most CMV-associated TCR beta chains appeared to be HLA-restricted, and the HLA associations seemed to be driven largely by CMV exposure.

Preparation of the library involved the immunoSEQ multiplex PCR assay. The multiplex PCR relied on a mix of 60 forward primers for TCR Vbeta segments and 13 reverse primers for TCR Jbeta segments. The CDR3 region of rearranged TCR beta genes was amplified from genomic DNA by a multiplex PCR assay. The Illumina HiSeq System was used to sequence the amplified TCR beta libraries as 87-base-pair reads. On the authors' methods: In a later analysis, 77 million or so unique TCR beta chains were counted across the 650 to 750 repertoires, and about 10 million of these chains were shared by at least two donors. A nearest-neighbor algorithm error-corrected the raw reads and collapsed the reads into unique sequences, merging closely related sequences to remove PCR and sequencing errors. CDR3 sequences were aligned to IMGT reference sequences to assign V, D and J gene segments. For a sequence to be retained, a match of at least six nucleotides to both a V gene segment and a J gene segment was required. A rearrangement counted as productive if the CDR3 had no stop codons and remained in frame with V and J, and every other rearrangement counted as non-productive. CDR3 was defined by IMGT convention, running from the second conserved V-encoded cysteine to the conserved J-encoded phenylalanine. In an earlier analysis of roughly 610 of the donors, sequences lacking an unambiguous match to a single V gene segment were excluded. An earlier analysis of 587 of the donors classified V segments as functional when productive rearrangements were above 56.7% and as segregating when the standard deviation between donors was above 5%. A statistical classification framework was developed to diagnose cytomegalovirus status using the catalog of TCR beta chain sequences. A later analysis assigned V and J genes by comparing TCR nucleotide sequences with IMGT/GENE-DB human TR gene sequences. In a later analysis, CDR3 sequences and most-parsimonious VDJ recombination scenarios were assigned using the TCRdist pipeline. In a later analysis, every TCR beta chain was defined by the combination of its CDR3 amino acid sequence and its V-gene family, and reads without a unique V-gene family were dropped. In a later analysis, 450 to 600 highly shared, low-generation-probability nucleotide sequences were removed to address suspected cross-contamination and a sequencing artifact. A later analysis calculated a clonal expansion index for each public chain from normalized within-repertoire ranks of inferred template counts. In a later analysis, generation probabilities were computed with a VDJ recombination model fitted to out-of-frame rearrangements, and the resulting probabilities were checked against IGoR. In a later analysis, TCR-TCR, TCR-HLA and TCR-CMV co-occurrence was scored with hypergeometric tests, and a repertoire-size bias correction was applied to TCR pairs. In a later analysis, false discovery rates were estimated by permuting HLA or CMV assignments 20 times. A later analysis grouped co-occurring TCRs with DBSCAN, adding TCRdist sequence similarity when clustering within HLA-allele-positive subsets. Co-occurrence clustering excluded repertoires with fewer than 30,000 or more than 120,000 public chains, plus five with anomalous nucleotide sharing. TCRdb took over this immuneACCESS table, retaining in-frame rearrangements with V and J assigned. Such tables are incomplete; in checked studies, under half of the missing clones stem from an unresolved V gene, and the remainder is unexplained. D and trimming come from the DNA, and the V and J calls and clone size come from that table. The sample table contains 150,000 to 200,000 clones; only one count was recorded for around 84% of them. The top ten hold approximately 2% of the sample.

CDR1 SGHTA and CDR2 FQGNSA were looked up in the germline V gene. The CDR3 sequence holds 14 residues, the cysteine and phenylalanine included. CDR3 DNA is the only sequence kept; it has 42 bases, read in frame from the first base. V gives up 4 bases and J gives up 4 bases, and the segment between their germline ends measures 13 bases. The cohort comprised some 680 healthy bone marrow donors. At the time of sampling, every cohort member was nominally healthy, though immune exposures that went unrecorded were likely present. The donor tested CMV seronegative, placing the donor among the roughly 340 seronegative members of the cohort. A peripheral blood sample was collected from each donor, and TCR beta sequencing was performed on peripheral blood mononuclear cells. Genomic DNA extraction from the blood cell samples was performed with the Qiagen DNeasy Blood Extraction Kit.

Recombination joined TRBV7-2 with TRBJ1-2; TRBD1 is possibly the D segment (6 matching bases). Sequencing used PBMCs. This clonotype was sampled from a man aged 18 to 29 in good health and CMV-seronegative. The CDR3 loop reads CASSWDIQAYGYTF. The sequence in DNA is TGTGCCAGCAGCTGGGACATACAGGCCTATGGCTACACCTTC.